This T cell receptor (beta chain) was captured by sequencing in a study of control samples from healthy donors and cancer patients. Generated by immunoSEQ multiplex PCR, the TCRdb table keeps only in-frame clones and is missing some. In the table there are around 250,000 clones, more than 65% of which are singletons. The V and J ends lost 3 bases and 6 bases, in that order; junction bases with no gene match: 1. The CDR3 contains 14 residues. The V gene's germline CDR1 is MNHNS and CDR2 SASEGT. Sequenced: PBMCs. This clonotype was obtained from a woman in her fifties or sixties with lung cancer. V is TRBV6-1 and J is TRBJ1-4, with TRBD1 matching 10 bases. The CDR3 sequence is CASSDGQGDEKLFF. Written as DNA, the CDR3 is TGTGCCAGCAGTGACGGACAGGGGGATGAAAAACTGTTTTTT.